Sequencing of this T cell receptor beta chain was carried out in a study of blood T cell repertoires in COVID-19. Overall study: Whether acute or convalescent, the COVID-19 samples came from the United States, Italy and Spain. From T cells, B-cell-depleted T cells, or PBMCs came the material, which was cDNA or gDNA.

Assay: immunoSEQ multiplex PCR; the TCRdb copy retains only in-frame clones and omits some. This sample yields 190,000 or so clones, of which approximately 88% are seen a single time; 9% to 12% belongs to the top ten. Trimming cost V 4 bases and J 6 bases; bases outside gene matches: 5. CDR1 KGHDR and CDR2 SFDVKD come from the germline V gene. CDR3 size: 15 residues. Participants spanned ages roughly 18 to 90 years and resided in roughly 22 US areas. Categorization into cohorts depended on clinical history that participants reported. This clonotype originated in a man aged 18-30 years with acute COVID-19. Sequencing was carried out using PBMCs or T cells enriched from blood (not recorded which). The gene calls are TRBV24-1 and TRBJ2-2; TRBD2 aligns across 9 bases. For the CDR3, the DNA is TGTGCCACCAGTGAGGCTAGCGGGGTCCCCGGGGAGCTGTTTTTT. Encoded protein: CATSEASGVPGELFF.